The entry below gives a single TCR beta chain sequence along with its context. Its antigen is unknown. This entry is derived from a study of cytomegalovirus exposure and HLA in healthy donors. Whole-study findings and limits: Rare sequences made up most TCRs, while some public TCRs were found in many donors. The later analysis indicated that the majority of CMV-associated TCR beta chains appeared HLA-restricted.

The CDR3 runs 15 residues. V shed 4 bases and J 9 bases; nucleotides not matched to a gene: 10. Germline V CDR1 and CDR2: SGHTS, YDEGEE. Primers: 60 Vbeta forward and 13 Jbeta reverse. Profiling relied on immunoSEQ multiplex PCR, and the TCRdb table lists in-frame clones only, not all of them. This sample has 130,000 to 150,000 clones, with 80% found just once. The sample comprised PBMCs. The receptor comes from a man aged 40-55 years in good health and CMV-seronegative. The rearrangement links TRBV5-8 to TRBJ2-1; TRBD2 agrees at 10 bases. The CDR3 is CASSPSGGASGEQFF. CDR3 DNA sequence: TGTGCCAGCAGCCCAAGCGGGGGGGCTTCTGGTGAGCAGTTCTTC.